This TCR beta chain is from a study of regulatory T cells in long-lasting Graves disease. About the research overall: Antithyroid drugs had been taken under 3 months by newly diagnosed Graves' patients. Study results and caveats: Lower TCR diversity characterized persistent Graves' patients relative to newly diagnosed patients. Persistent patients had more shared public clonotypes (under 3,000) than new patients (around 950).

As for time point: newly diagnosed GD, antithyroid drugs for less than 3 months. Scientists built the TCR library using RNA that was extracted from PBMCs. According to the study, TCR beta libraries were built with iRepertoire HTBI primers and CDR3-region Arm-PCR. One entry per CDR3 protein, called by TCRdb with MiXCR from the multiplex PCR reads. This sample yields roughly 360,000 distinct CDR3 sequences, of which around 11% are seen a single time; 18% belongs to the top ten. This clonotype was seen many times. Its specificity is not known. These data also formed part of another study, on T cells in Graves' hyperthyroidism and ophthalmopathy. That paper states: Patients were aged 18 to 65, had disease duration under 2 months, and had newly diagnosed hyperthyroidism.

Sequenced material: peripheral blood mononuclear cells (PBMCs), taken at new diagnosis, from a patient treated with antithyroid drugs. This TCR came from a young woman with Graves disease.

CDR3 coding DNA: TGTGCCAGCAGTTTAGACCACAGGGGCCGGGAGACCCAGTACTTC. This gives the protein CASSLDHRGRETQYF. The rearrangement joins TRBV27 to TRBJ2-5; 7 bases map to TRBD1. The CDR3 has 15 amino acids. Trimming cost V 2 bases and J 5 bases; bases outside gene matches: 8. Germline CDR1 is MNHEY and CDR2 is SMNVEV (reference sequence).